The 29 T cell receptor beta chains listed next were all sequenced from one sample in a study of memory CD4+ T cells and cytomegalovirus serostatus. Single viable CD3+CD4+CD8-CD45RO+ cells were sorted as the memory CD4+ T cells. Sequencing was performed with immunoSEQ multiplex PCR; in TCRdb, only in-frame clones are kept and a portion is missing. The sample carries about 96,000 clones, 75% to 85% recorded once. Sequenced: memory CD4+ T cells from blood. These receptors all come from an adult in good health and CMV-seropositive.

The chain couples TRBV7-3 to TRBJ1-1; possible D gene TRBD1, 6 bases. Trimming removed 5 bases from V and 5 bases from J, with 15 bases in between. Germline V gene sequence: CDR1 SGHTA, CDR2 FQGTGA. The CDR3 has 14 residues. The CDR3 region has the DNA TGTGCCAGCAGCCTCACTACAGGGTTGACTGAAGCTTTCTTT. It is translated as CASSLTTGLTEAFF.

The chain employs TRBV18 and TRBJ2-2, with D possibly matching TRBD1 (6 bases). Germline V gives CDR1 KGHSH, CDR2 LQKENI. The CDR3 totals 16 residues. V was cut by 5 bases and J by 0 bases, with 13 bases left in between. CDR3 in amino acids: CASSFGQLANTGELFF. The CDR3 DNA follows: TGTGCCAGCTCATTCGGACAGCTCGCGAACACCGGGGAGCTGTTTTTT.

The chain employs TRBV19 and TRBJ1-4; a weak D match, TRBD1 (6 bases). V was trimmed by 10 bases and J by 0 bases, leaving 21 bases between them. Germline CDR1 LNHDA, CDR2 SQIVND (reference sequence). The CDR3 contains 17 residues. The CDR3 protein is CATTPFGPGATNEKLFF. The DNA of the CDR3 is TGTGCCACCACTCCATTTGGACCAGGGGCAACTAATGAAAAACTGTTTTTT.

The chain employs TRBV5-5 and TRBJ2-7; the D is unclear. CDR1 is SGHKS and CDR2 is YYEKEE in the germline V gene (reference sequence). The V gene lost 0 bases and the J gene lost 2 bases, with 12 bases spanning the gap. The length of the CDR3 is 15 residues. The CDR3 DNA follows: TGTGCCAGCAGCTTGGCCCCACAGCAAACCTACGAGCAGTACTTC. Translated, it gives CASSLAPQQTYEQYF.

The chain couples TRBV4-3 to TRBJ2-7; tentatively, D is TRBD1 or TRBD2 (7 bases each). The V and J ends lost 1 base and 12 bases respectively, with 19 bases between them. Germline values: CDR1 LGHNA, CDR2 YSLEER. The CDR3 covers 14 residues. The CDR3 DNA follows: TGCGCCAGCAGCCAAGTCAGGGGGGGCCCTCGATGGTACTTC. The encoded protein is CASSQVRGGPRWYF.

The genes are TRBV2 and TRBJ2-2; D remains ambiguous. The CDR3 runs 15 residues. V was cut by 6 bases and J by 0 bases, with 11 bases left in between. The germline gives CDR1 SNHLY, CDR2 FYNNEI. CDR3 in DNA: TGTGCCAGCAGCTATATACGATCGAACACCGGGGAGCTGTTTTTT. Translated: CASSYIRSNTGELFF.

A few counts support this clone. The DNA of the CDR3 is TGTGCCAGCAGCTTAGTCAGGTTGGGAGGCTACACCTTC. It yields the protein CASSLVRLGGYTF. This chain joins TRBV13 and TRBJ1-2, with D hard to call. This CDR3 is 13 amino acids long. The germline V and J ends were trimmed by 1 base and 8 bases, with 11 bases remaining between them. The V gene's germline CDR1 is PRHDT and CDR2 FYEKMQ (reference sequence).

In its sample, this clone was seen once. The CDR3 spells CARFTGGEQYF. CDR3 DNA: TGTGCCAGGTTTACAGGGGGCGAGCAGTACTTC. The chain uses TRBV27 and TRBJ2-7, with 8 bases matching TRBD1. CDR3 length: 11 residues. Germline values: CDR1 MNHEY, CDR2 SMNVEV (reference sequence). V lost 9 bases to trimming and J lost 6 bases; unmatched junction nucleotides: 4.

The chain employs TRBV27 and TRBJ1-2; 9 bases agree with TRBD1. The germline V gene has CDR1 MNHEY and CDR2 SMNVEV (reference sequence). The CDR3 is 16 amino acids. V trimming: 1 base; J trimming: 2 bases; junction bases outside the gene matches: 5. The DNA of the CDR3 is TGTGCCAGCAGTTTATTGGGACAGGGAACGAACTATGGCTACACCTTC. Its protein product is CASSLLGQGTNYGYTF.

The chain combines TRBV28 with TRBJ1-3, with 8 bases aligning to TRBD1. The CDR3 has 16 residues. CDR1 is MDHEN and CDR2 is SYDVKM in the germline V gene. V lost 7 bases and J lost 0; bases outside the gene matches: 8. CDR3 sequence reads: CASTRQGTSSGNTIYF. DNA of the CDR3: TGTGCCAGCACCCGACAGGGGACGAGCTCTGGAAACACCATATATTTT. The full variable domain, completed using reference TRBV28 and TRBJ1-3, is DVKVTQSSRYLVKRTGEKVFLECVQDMDHENMFWYRQDPGLGLRLIYFSYDVKMKEKGDIPEGYSVSREKKERFSLILESASTNQTSMYLCASTRQGTSSGNTIYFGEGSWLTVV.

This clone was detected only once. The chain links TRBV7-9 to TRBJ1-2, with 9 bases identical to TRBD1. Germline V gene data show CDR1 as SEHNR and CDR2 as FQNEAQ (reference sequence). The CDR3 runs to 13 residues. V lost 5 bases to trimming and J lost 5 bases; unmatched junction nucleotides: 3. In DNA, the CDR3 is TGTGCCAGCAGCCCCGGGACAGGGTATGGCTACACCTTC. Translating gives CASSPGTGYGYTF. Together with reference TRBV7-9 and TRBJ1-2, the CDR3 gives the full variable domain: DTGVSQNPRHKITKRGQNVTFRCDPISEHNRLYWYRQTLGQGPEFLTYFQNEAQLEKSRLLSDRFSAERPKGSFSTLEIQRTEQGDSAMYLCASSPGTGYGYTFGSGTRLTVV.

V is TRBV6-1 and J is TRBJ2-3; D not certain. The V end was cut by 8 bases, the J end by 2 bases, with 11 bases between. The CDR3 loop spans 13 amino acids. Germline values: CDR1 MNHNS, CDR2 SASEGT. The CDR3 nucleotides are TGTGCCAGCGCTGACCTCCCCACAGATACGCAGTATTTT. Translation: CASADLPTDTQYF.

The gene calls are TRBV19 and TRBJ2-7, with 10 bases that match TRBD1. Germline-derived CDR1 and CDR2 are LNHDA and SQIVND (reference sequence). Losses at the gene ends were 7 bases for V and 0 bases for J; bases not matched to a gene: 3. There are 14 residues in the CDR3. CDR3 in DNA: TGTGCCAGTACCAGGACAGGGGGCTCCTACGAGCAGTACTTC. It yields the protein CASTRTGGSYEQYF.

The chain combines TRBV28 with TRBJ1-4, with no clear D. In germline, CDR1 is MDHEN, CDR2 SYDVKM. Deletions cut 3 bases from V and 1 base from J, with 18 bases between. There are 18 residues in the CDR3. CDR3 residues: CASSFSRLDLGTNEKLFF. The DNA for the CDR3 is TGTGCCAGCAGTTTCAGTCGGTTGGACCTTGGAACTAATGAAAAACTGTTTTTT. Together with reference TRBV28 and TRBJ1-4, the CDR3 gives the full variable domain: DVKVTQSSRYLVKRTGEKVFLECVQDMDHENMFWYRQDPGLGLRLIYFSYDVKMKEKGDIPEGYSVSREKKERFSLILESASTNQTSMYLCASSFSRLDLGTNEKLFFGSGTQLSVL.

The CDR3 nucleotides read TGCGCCAGCAGAAGACTAGTAAGCCCAGATACGCAGTATTTT. This encodes CASRRLVSPDTQYF. The J gene is TRBJ2-3, the V gene TRBV4-1; D is perhaps TRBD2 (6 bases). The V and J ends lost 6 bases and 4 bases respectively, with 14 bases between them. CDR1 MGHRA and CDR2 YSYEKL come from the germline V gene. This CDR3 region has 14 residues.

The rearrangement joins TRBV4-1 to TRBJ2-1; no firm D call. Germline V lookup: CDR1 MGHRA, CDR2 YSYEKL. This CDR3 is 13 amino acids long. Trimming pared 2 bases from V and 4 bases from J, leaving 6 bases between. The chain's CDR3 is CASSQNRYNEQFF. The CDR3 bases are TGCGCCAGCAGCCAAAACCGATACAATGAGCAGTTCTTC.

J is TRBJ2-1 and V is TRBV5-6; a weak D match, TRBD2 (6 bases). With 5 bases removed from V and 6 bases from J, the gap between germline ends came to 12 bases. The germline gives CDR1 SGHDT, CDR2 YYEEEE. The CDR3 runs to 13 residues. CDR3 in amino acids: CASRDRDFNEQFF. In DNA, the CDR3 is TGTGCCAGCAGGGATCGGGACTTCAATGAGCAGTTCTTC.

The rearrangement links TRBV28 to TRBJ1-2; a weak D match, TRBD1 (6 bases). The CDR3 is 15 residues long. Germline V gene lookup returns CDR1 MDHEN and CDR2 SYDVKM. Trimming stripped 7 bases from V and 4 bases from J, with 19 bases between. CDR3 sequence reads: CASITGRRLSYGYTF. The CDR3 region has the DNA TGTGCCAGCATTACAGGGCGGAGGTTGAGCTATGGCTACACCTTC.

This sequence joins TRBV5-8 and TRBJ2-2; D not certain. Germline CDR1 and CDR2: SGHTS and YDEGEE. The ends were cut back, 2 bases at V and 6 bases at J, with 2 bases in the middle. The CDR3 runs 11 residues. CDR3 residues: CASSFPGELFF. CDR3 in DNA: TGTGCCAGCAGCTTCCCCGGGGAGCTGTTTTTT.

Written as DNA, the CDR3 is TGTGCCAGAAGCCCTACTAGGACTAGCGGGAGGGCCGGGGAGCTGTTTTTT. Protein sequence: CARSPTRTSGRAGELFF. V usage is TRBV5-3 and J usage is TRBJ2-2, with TRBD2 matching over 15 bases. TRBV5-3 counts as an open reading frame of uncertain function. The CDR3 has 17 residues. V was clipped by 4 bases and J by 6 bases; unmatched bases: 7.

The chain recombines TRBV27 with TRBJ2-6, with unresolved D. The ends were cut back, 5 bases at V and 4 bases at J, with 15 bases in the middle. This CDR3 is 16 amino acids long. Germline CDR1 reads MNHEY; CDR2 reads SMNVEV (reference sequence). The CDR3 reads CASSALSPFGANVLTF. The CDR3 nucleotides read TGTGCCAGCAGTGCCTTGAGTCCATTCGGGGCCAACGTCCTGACTTTC.

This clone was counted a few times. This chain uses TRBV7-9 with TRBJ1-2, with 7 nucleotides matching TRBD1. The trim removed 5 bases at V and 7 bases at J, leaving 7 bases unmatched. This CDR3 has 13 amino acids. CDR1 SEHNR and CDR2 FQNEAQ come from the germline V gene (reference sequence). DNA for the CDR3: TGTGCCAGCAGCCACGGGACAGAAGGTGGCTACACCTTC. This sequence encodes CASSHGTEGGYTF.

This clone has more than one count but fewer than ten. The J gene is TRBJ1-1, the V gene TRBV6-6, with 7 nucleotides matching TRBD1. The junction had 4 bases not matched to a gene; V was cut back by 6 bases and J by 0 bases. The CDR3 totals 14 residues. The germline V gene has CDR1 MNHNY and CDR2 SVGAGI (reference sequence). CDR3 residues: CASSKGALNTEAFF. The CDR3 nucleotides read TGTGCCAGCAGCAAGGGGGCCTTGAACACTGAAGCTTTCTTT.

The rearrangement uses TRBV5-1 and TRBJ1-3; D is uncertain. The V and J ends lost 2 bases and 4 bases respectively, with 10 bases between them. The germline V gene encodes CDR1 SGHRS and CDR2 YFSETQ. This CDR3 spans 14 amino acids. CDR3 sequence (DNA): TGCGCCAGCAGCTTACAGCCCCTAGGAAACACCATATATTTT. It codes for CASSLQPLGNTIYF.

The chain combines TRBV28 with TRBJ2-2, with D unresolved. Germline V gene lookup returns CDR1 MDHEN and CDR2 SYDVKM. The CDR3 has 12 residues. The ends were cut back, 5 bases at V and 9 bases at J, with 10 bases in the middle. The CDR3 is CASSLTNRELFF. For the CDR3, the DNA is TGTGCCAGCAGTCTAACAAACAGGGAGCTGTTTTTT.

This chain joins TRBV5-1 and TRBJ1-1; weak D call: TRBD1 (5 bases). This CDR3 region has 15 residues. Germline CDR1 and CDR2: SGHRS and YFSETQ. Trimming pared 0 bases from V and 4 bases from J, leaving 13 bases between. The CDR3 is CASSLAMGQGTEAFF. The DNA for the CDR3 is TGCGCCAGCAGCTTGGCCATGGGTCAGGGCACTGAAGCTTTCTTT.

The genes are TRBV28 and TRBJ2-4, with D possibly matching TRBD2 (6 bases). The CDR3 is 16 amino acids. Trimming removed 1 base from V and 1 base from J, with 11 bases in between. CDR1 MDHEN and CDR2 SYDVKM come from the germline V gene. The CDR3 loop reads CASSLYAGMAKNIQYF. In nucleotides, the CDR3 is TGTGCCAGCAGTTTATATGCGGGAATGGCCAAAAACATTCAGTACTTC.

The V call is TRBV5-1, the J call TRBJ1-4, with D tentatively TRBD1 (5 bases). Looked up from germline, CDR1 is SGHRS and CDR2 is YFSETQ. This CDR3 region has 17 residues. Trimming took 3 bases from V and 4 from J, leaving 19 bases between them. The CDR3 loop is CASSYWGGGLDNEKLFF. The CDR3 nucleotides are TGCGCCAGCAGCTACTGGGGCGGGGGATTGGATAATGAAAAACTGTTTTTT. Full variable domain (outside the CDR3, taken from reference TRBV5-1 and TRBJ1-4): KAGVTQTPRYLIKTRGQQVTLSCSPISGHRSVSWYQQTPGQGLQFLFEYFSETQRNKGNFPGRFSGRQFSNSRSEMNVSTLELGDSALYLCASSYWGGGLDNEKLFFGSGTQLSVL.

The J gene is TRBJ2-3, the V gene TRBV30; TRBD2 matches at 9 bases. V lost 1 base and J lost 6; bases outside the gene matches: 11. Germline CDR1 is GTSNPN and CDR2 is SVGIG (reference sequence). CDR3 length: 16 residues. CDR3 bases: TGTGCCTGGAGTGAAGGGACTAGCCGGAGGCGGGATACGCAGTATTTT. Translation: CAWSEGTSRRRDTQYF. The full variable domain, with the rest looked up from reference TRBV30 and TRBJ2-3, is SQTIHQWPATLVQPVGSPLSLECTVEGTSNPNLYWYRQAAGRGLQLLFYSVGIGQISSEVPQNLSASRPQDRQFILSSKKLLLSDSGFYLCAWSEGTSRRRDTQYFGPGTRLTVL.